The clone carrying this T cell receptor (beta chain) was recorded once. These data are taken from a study of blood T cell repertoires in COVID-19. Study context: The United States, Italy and Spain provided the acute and convalescent COVID-19 samples. Sources were T cells, B-cell-depleted T cells, or PBMCs; the material itself was cDNA or gDNA.

Germline assignment: CDR1 MRHNA and CDR2 SNTAGT. The CDR3 is made up of 14 amino acids. V trimming: 3 bases; J trimming: 7 bases; junction bases outside the gene matches: 4. In the original analysis: It was from reference gene primer amplification that nucleated cell counts were estimated. Data came from immunoSEQ multiplex PCR; TCRdb stores just in-frame clones and leaves some out. For V, J and clone size, that table is used; D and trimming come from the DNA. The repertoire holds about 250,000 clones, with 85% to 90% as singletons. The J gene is TRBJ2-1, the V gene TRBV6-4; 9 bases map to TRBD2. Source material: peripheral blood. The receptor was isolated from a man older than 75 with acute or convalescent COVID-19. The CDR3 region is CASSDVAGENEQFF. DNA for the CDR3: TGTGCCAGCAGTGATGTAGCGGGAGAAAATGAGCAGTTCTTC.